Listed here are 25 T cell receptor beta chains from one sample, sequenced in a study of cytomegalovirus exposure and HLA in healthy donors. The PCR was carried out with 60 Vbeta primers and 13 Jbeta primers. The data were produced by immunoSEQ multiplex PCR, yet TCRdb's version contains in-frame clones alone and is incomplete. The table has 150,000 to 200,000 clones, 62% seen once; the top ten hold 2.5% to 3%. Input material: PBMCs. The source of these receptors is a man aged 35 to 55 in good health and CMV-seronegative.

V and J are TRBV21-1 and TRBJ2-5; no DNA check was done on the table's D call, TRBD1. The J call may be incorrect, as the DNA end agrees better with TRBJ2-7. TRBV21-1 represents a pseudogene. CDR3 length: 15 residues. The chain's CDR3 is CASSIWTKPPYEQYF. CDR3 coding DNA: TGTGCCAGCAGCATATGGACAAAACCGCCCTACGAGCAGTACTTC.

This clone was detected only a few times. The gene calls are TRBV25-1 and TRBJ2-1, with TRBD2 identical over 9 bases. Germline trimming cut 4 bases from V and 10 bases from J; bases unmatched to any gene: 14. The germline V gene encodes CDR1 MGHDK and CDR2 SYGVNS. This CDR3 comprises 16 residues. The CDR3 is CASSVETSGRWYEQFF. CDR3 nucleotides: TGTGCCAGCAGTGTTGAGACTAGCGGCCGGTGGTACGAGCAGTTCTTC.

The J gene is TRBJ2-2, the V gene TRBV11-3, with TRBD2 matching over 9 bases. With V trimmed by 5 bases and J by 5 bases, 9 bases remained unmatched. CDR1 and CDR2 (germline): SGHNT, YENEEA. This CDR3 has 16 residues. CDR3 bases: TGTGCCAGCAGCGCGGCGGGAGGGCCCCGGACCGGGGAGCTGTTTTTT. It translates to CASSAAGGPRTGELFF.

This clone was counted only a few times. The chain links TRBV6-1 to TRBJ1-4, with D unresolved. CDR1 and CDR2 (germline): MNHNS, SASEGT. This CDR3 has 12 amino acids. The germline V and J ends were trimmed by 7 bases and 8 bases, with 11 bases remaining between them. CDR3 residues: CASNWAGEKLFF. The CDR3 DNA follows: TGTGCCAGCAACTGGGCGGGGGAAAAACTGTTTTTT.

This clone has only a few counts. The chain uses TRBV10-2 and TRBJ2-5; unclear D gene. The end of the DNA aligns better with TRBJ2-7, so the J call may be wrong. Germline lookup yields CDR1 WSHSY and CDR2 SAAADI. The CDR3 runs 13 residues. CDR3 sequence: CASSEGHIYEQYF. CDR3 bases: TGCGCCAGCAGTGAGGGGCATATCTACGAGCAGTACTTC.

The V call is TRBV2, the J call TRBJ2-7; no firm D call. Trimming removed 1 base from V and 6 bases from J, with 7 bases in between. This CDR3 spans 12 amino acids. The germline CDR1 and CDR2 sequences are SNHLY and FYNNEI. The CDR3 DNA reads TGTGCCAGCAGTGAAGGTGGTAGCGAGCAGTACTTC. Translation gives CASSEGGSEQYF.

This clone was detected a few times. The V gene is TRBV28, the J gene TRBJ1-2; no definite D call. CDR3 length: 13 amino acids. V lost 5 bases and J lost 5, with 12 bases in between. The germline CDR1 and CDR2 sequences are MDHEN and SYDVKM. In DNA form, the CDR3 reads TGTGCCAGCAGTACTCCCTACAGATATGGCTACACCTTC. It codes for CASSTPYRYGYTF.

The CDR3 sequence is CASSESWTGNEKLFF. The DNA of the CDR3 is TGCGCCAGCAGTGAGTCGTGGACAGGGAACGAAAAACTGTTTTTT. This rearrangement joins TRBV10-2 to TRBJ1-4; the match to TRBD1 covers 8 bases. CDR3 size: 15 residues. CDR1 and CDR2 from the germline V gene are WSHSY and SAAADI. The ends lost 0 bases at V and 8 bases at J; junction bases unmatched: 5.

J is TRBJ1-1 and V is TRBV7-8; possible D gene TRBD1, 5 bases. Per germline, CDR1 SGHVS and CDR2 FQNEAQ. Trimming removed 2 bases at V and 0 bases at J, with 19 bases between. The CDR3 consists of 18 residues. The CDR3 sequence: CASSLNLRTYSMNTEAFF. Here the CDR3 DNA reads TGTGCCAGCAGCTTAAACTTGAGGACATACAGCATGAACACTGAAGCTTTCTTT. Supplemented by reference TRBV7-8 and TRBJ1-1, the full variable domain reads GAGVSQSPRYKVAKRGQDVALRCDPISGHVSLFWYQQALGQGPEFLTYFQNEAQLDKSGLPSDRFFAERPEGSVSTLKIQRTQQEDSAVYLCASSLNLRTYSMNTEAFFGQGTRLTVV.

V and J are TRBV10-3 and TRBJ1-4; 7 nucleotides align to TRBD1. With V trimmed by 5 bases and J by 3 bases, 6 bases remained unmatched. In germline, CDR1 is ENHRY, CDR2 SYGVKD. The CDR3 is made up of 15 amino acids. CDR3 sequence (DNA): TGTGCCATCAGTCTTAGACAGGGCCCTAATGAAAAACTGTTTTTT. Residues: CAISLRQGPNEKLFF.

This clone was detected only a few times. This chain links TRBV12-1 with TRBJ2-7; the table assigns TRBD1, which was not confirmed against the DNA. TRBV12-1 is an annotated pseudogene. This CDR3 comprises 14 residues. This CDR3 is CASSGRDSIHEQYF. The CDR3 DNA reads TGTGCCAGCAGCGGCCGGGACAGCATCCACGAGCAGTACTTC.

This clone was detected only once. The chain has TRBV6-5 and TRBJ1-1; tentatively, D is TRBD1 (6 bases). Per germline, CDR1 MNHEY and CDR2 SVGAGI. Trimming stripped 0 bases from V and 4 bases from J, with 15 bases between. The CDR3 consists of 16 residues. The CDR3 spells CASSYSPTRGGTEAFF. The CDR3 nucleotides are TGTGCCAGCAGTTACTCGCCGACGAGGGGGGGCACTGAAGCTTTCTTT.

This clone has just a few counts. In DNA form, the CDR3 reads TGCAGCGCTCACCCACCCACCCAGCGGAACACTGAAGCTTTCTTT. Translated: CSAHPPTQRNTEAFF. This rearrangement joins TRBV29-1 to TRBJ1-1; no firm D call. The germline gives CDR1 SQVTM, CDR2 ANQGSEA. Trimming pared 7 bases from V and 1 base from J, leaving 19 bases between. This CDR3 has 15 amino acids.

In this sample, this clone turned up a few times. The rearrangement joins TRBV9 to TRBJ1-1; D perhaps matches TRBD1 (5 bases). In germline, CDR1 is SGDLS, CDR2 YYNGEE. V gave up 5 bases and J gave up 3 bases, with 11 bases separating them. The CDR3 consists of 13 residues. In DNA form, the CDR3 reads TGTGCCAGCAGTCGCCCCAGGGACACTGAAGCTTTCTTT. Translation: CASSRPRDTEAFF.

This clone was counted between two and nine times. The chain links TRBV7-2 to TRBJ2-3; the D gene is possibly TRBD1 (5 bases). Germline V gene lookup returns CDR1 SGHTA and CDR2 FQGNSA. V dropped 6 bases and J dropped 3 bases, with 16 bases sitting between them. The CDR3 contains 15 residues. In nucleotides, the CDR3 is TGTGCCAGCAGGGAAGTAAGGGGTTGGACAGATACGCAGTATTTT. Its translation is CASREVRGWTDTQYF.

CDR3 nucleotides: TGTGCCAGCAGTTCAACAGGGCCAGATACGCAGTATTTT. Protein sequence: CASSSTGPDTQYF. The chain uses TRBV28 and TRBJ2-3; perhaps TRBD1 as D (6 bases). Trimming cost V 4 bases and J 4 bases, with 9 bases left between them. Germline loops: CDR1 MDHEN, CDR2 SYDVKM. The CDR3 is 13 residues long.

The chain uses TRBV27 and TRBJ2-6; perhaps TRBD2 as D (5 bases). The CDR3 runs to 13 residues. From germline, CDR1 is MNHEY and CDR2 SMNVEV (reference sequence). Between the trimmed V and J ends, which lost 10 bases and 4 bases, there was a span of 11 bases. CDR3 sequence: CAISPGGANVLTF. In DNA, the CDR3 is TGTGCCATCTCTCCGGGGGGGGCCAACGTCCTGACTTTC.

The chain is built from TRBV29-1 and TRBJ1-2; 9 bases are shared with TRBD1. V shed 6 bases, J shed 2 bases, and the junction held 7 bases outside the gene matches. CDR3 size: 14 residues. Germline loops: CDR1 SQVTM, CDR2 ANQGSEA. The CDR3 coding sequence is TGCAGCGTAGTCCCCGGGACAGGGAACTATGGCTACACCTTC. Protein product: CSVVPGTGNYGYTF.

The chain couples TRBV5-4 to TRBJ2-2; no definite D call. V dropped 2 bases and J dropped 1 base, with 6 bases sitting between them. CDR3 length: 14 amino acids. Germline CDR1 is SGHNT and CDR2 is YYREEE (reference sequence). This CDR3 reads CASSFSGNTGELFF. The DNA of the CDR3 is TGTGCCAGCAGCTTTTCGGGGAACACCGGGGAGCTGTTTTTT.

CDR3 sequence: CASSSPGLAGGRETQYF. CDR3 nucleotides: TGTGCCAGCAGCAGCCCGGGACTAGCGGGGGGGCGGGAGACCCAGTACTTC. The chain joins TRBV13 to TRBJ2-5; 16 nucleotides line up with TRBD2. The CDR3 consists of 17 residues. V was pared by 5 bases and J by 5 bases, with 8 bases of the junction left unmatched. Germline V gene lookup returns CDR1 PRHDT and CDR2 FYEKMQ (reference sequence).

The V gene is TRBV5-1, the J gene TRBJ2-5; 9 nucleotides agree with TRBD2. The CDR3 totals 14 residues. Germline CDR1 SGHRS, CDR2 YFSETQ. J lost 5 bases, V lost 4 bases, and 6 bases had no gene match. CDR3 sequence reads: CASSGTAGGETQYF. For the CDR3, the DNA is TGCGCCAGCAGCGGGACGGCGGGGGGGGAGACCCAGTACTTC.

The rearrangement uses TRBV25-1 and TRBJ2-3; D possibly corresponds to TRBD2 (6 bases). CDR3 length: 15 amino acids. Deletions cut 6 bases from V and 2 bases from J, with 15 bases between. From germline, CDR1 is MGHDK and CDR2 SYGVNS. For the CDR3, the DNA is TGTGCCAGCAGCAAGGAGGGCCTTTCCACAGATACGCAGTATTTT. Protein: CASSKEGLSTDTQYF.

The V call is TRBV7-8, the J call TRBJ2-5, with 7 bases that match TRBD2. The last part of the DNA fits TRBJ2-7 better; the J call may be wrong. The CDR3 runs 15 residues. Germline CDR1 SGHVS, CDR2 FQNEAQ. The CDR3 sequence is CASSLVEWEGYEQYF. CDR3 bases: TGTGCCAGCAGCTTAGTTGAGTGGGAGGGTTACGAGCAGTACTTC.

V usage is TRBV30 and J usage is TRBJ1-1; TRBD1 might be the D (5 bases). The CDR3 extends over 13 amino acids. In germline, CDR1 is GTSNPN, CDR2 SVGIG (reference sequence). Trimming pared 3 bases from V and 1 base from J, leaving 9 bases between. This chain's CDR3 is CAWRGTGNTEAFF. The CDR3 DNA is TGTGCCTGGAGGGGCACAGGGAACACTGAAGCTTTCTTT.

This clone has a single count. This rearrangement joins TRBV6-1 to TRBJ2-5; the D is unclear. Per germline, CDR1 MNHNS and CDR2 SASEGT. This CDR3 is built from 15 residues. V was cut by 3 bases and J by 0 bases, with 11 bases left in between. CDR3 sequence (DNA): TGTGCCAGCAGTGATATACTGGAGAACCAAGAGACCCAGTACTTC. It specifies CASSDILENQETQYF.